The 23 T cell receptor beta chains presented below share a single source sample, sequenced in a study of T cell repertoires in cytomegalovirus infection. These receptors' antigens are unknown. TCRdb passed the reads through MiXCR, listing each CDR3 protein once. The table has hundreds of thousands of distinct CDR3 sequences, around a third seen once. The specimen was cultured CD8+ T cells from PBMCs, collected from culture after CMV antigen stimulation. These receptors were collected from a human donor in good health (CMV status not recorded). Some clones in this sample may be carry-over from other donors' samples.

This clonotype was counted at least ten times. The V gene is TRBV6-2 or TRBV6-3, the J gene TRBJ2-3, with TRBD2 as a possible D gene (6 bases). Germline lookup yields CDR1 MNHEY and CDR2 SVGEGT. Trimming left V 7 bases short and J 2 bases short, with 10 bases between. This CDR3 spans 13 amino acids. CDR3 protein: CASTGGHTDTQYF. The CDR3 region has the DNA TGTGCCAGCACCGGAGGGCACACAGATACGCAGTATTTT.

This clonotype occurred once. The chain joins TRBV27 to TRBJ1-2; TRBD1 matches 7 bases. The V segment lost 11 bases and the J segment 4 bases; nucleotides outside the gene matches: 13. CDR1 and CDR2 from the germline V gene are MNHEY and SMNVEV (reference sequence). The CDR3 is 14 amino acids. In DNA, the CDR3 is TGTGCCGCACGGGAAGGGGGCCAGATCTATGGCTACACCTTC. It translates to CAAREGGQIYGYTF.

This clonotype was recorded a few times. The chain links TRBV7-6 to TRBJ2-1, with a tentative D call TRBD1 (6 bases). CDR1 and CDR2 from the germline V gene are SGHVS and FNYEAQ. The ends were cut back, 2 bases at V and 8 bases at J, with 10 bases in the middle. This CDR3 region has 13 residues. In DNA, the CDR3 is TGTGCCAGCAGCTTATCCAGGGGCGATGAGCAGTTCTTC. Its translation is CASSLSRGDEQFF.

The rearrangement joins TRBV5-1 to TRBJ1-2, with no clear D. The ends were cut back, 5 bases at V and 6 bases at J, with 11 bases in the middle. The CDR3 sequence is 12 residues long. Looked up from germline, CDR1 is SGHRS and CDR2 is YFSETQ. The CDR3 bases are TGCGCCAGCAGGGGTAACGGGGATGGCTACACCTTC. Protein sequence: CASRGNGDGYTF.

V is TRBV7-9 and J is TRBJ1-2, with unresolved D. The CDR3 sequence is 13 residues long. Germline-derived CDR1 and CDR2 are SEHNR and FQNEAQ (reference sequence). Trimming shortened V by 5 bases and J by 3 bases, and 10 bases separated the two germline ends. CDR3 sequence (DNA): TGTGCCAGCAGCCTACCCCCCGACTATGGCTACACCTTC. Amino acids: CASSLPPDYGYTF.

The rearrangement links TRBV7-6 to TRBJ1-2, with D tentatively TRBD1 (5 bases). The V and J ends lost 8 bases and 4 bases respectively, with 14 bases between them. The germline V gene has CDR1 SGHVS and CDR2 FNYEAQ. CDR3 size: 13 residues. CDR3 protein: CASGAEVGYGYTF. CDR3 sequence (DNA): TGTGCCAGCGGGGCGGAGGTTGGCTATGGCTACACCTTC.

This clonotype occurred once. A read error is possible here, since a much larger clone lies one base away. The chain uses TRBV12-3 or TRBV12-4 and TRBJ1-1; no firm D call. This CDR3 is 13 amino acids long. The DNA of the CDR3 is TGTGCCAGCACCGGACTGTTGAACACTGAAGCTTTATTT. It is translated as CASTGLLNTEALF.

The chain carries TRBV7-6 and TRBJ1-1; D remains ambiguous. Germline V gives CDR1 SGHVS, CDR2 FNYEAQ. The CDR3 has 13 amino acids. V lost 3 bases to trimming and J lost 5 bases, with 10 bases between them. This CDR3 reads CASSFEGLTEAFF. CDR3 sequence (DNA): TGTGCCAGCAGCTTCGAAGGGTTAACTGAAGCTTTCTTT. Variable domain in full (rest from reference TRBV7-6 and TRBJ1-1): GAGVSQSPRYKVTKRGQDVALRCDPISGHVSLYWYRQALGQGPEFLTYFNYEAQQDKSGLPNDRFSAERPEGSISTLTIQRTEQRDSAMYRCASSFEGLTEAFFGQGTRLTVV.

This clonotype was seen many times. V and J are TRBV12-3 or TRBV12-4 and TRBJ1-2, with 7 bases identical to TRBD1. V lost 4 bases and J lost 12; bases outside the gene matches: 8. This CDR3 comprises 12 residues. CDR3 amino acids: CASSWGQRGHTF. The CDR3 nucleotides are TGTGCCAGCAGTTGGGGACAGCGCGGCCACACCTTC.

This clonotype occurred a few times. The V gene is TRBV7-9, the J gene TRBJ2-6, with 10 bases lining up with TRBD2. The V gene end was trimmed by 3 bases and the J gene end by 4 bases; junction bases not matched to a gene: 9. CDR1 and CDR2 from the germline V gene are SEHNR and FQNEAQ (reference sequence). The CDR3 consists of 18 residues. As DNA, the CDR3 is TGTGCCAGCAGCTTCCCACTAGCGGGGCTTGAAGGGGCCAACGTCCTGACTTTC. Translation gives CASSFPLAGLEGANVLTF.

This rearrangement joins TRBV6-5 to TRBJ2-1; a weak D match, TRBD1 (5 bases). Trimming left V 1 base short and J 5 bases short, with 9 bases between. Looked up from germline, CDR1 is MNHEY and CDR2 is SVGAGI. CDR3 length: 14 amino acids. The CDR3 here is CASSYLDTNNEQFF. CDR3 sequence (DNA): TGTGCCAGCAGTTACTTGGACACGAACAATGAGCAGTTCTTC.

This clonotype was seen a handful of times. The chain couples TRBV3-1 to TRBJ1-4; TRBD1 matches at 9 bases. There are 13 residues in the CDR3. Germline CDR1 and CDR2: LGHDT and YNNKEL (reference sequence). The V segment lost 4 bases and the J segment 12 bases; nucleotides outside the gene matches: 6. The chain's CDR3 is CASSPRDRAELFF. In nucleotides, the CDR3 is TGTGCCAGCAGCCCACGGGACAGGGCCGAACTGTTTTTT.

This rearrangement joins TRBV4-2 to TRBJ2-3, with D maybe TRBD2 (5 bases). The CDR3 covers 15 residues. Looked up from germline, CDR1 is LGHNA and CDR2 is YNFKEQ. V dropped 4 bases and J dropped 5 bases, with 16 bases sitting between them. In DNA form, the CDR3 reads TGTGCCAGCAGCCGCCTCTGGACTCGCGGAGATACGCAGTATTTT. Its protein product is CASSRLWTRGDTQYF.

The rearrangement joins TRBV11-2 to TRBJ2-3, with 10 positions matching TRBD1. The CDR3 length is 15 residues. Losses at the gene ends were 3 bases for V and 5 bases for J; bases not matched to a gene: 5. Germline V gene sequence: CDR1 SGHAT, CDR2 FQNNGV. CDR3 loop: CASSFLGTGEDTQYF. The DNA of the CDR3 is TGTGCCAGCAGCTTCCTAGGGACAGGGGAAGATACGCAGTATTTT.

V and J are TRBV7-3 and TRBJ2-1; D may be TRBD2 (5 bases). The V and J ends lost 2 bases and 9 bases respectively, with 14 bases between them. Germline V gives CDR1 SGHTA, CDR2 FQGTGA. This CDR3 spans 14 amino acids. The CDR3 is CASSLEATAGEQFF. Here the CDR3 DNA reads TGTGCCAGCAGCTTAGAAGCTACCGCGGGTGAGCAGTTCTTC.

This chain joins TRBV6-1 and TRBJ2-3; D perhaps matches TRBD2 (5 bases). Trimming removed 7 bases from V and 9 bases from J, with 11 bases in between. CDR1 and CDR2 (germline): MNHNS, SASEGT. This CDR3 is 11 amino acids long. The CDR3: CASTLRRTQYF. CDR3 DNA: TGTGCCAGCACCCTGCGGAGGACGCAGTATTTT.

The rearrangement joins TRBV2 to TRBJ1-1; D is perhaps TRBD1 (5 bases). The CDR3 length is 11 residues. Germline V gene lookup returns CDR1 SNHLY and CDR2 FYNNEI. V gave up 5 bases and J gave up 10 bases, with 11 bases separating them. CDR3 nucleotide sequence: TGTGCCAGCAGTCCATGGGGACTAGCTTTCTTT. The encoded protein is CASSPWGLAFF.

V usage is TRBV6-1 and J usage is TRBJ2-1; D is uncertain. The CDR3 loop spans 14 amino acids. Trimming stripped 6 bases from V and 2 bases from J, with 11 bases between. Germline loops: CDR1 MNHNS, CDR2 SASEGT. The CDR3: CASRTGSTYNEQFF. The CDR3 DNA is TGTGCCAGCAGAACTGGGTCTACCTACAATGAGCAGTTCTTC.

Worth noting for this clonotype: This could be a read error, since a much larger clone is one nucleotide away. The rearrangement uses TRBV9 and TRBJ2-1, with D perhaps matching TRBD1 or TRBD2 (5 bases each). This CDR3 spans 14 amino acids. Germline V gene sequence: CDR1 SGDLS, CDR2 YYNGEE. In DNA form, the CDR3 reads TGTGTCAGCAGTGGGGGTACCCCCTACAATGAGCAGTTCTTC. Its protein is CVSSGGTPYNEQFF.

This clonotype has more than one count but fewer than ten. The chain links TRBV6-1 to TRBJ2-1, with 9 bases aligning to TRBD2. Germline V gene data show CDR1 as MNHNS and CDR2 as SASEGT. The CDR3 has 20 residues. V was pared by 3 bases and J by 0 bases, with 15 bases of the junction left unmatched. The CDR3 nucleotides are TGTGCCAGCAGTGATTCTGGGAGTAGCGGGGGCCTAAGCTCCTACAATGAGCAGTTCTTC. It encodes CASSDSGSSGGLSSYNEQFF.

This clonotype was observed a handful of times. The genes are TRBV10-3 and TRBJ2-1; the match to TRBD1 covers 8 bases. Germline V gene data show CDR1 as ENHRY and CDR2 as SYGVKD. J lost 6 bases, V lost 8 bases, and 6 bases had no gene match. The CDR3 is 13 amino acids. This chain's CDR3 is CAIRTGLGNEQFF. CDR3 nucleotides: TGTGCCATCCGGACAGGGTTGGGCAATGAGCAGTTCTTC.

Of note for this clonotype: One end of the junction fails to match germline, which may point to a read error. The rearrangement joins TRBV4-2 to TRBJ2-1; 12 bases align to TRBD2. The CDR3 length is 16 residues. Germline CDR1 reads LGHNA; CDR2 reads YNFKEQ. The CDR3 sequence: CASSQDGLAGGLERFF. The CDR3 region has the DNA TGTGCCAGCAGCCAAGATGGTCTAGCGGGGGGGCTTGAGCGGTTCTTC.

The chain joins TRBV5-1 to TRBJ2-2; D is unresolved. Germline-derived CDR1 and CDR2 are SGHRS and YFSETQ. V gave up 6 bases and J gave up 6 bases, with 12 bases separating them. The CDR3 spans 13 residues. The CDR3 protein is CASTSLAAGELFF. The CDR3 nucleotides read TGCGCCAGCACATCACTGGCCGCCGGGGAGCTGTTTTTT.